Listed below are T cell receptor beta chains from one sample, sequenced in a study of blood T cell repertoires in COVID-19. The protocol was immunoSEQ multiplex PCR, while the TCRdb copy is restricted to in-frame clones and leaves out a portion. Counted here are 200,000 to 250,000 clones, 70% to 90% occurring once; the ten biggest clones make up 2.9%. Sequenced input: peripheral blood. These receptors came from a man aged 45-65 years who had recovered from COVID-19. Both conserved end residues are part of each CDR3. The order of the fields is J gene, D gene, V gene, clone size, CDR3 length, CDR3 DNA, CDR3 protein. D genes are given only for firm matches. Clone size is not always given. Where it is, it says once, few, many or a class for expanded clones.

>TRBJ2-5|TRBD2|TRBV6-4|-|13
TGTGCCAGCAGTCGGACTAGGGGAGAGACCCAGTACTTC
CASSRTRGETQYF
>TRBJ2-7|TRBD1|TRBV27|-|15
TGTGCCAGCAGTCCCCTGACAGGGTACTCCTACGAGCAGTACTTC
CASSPLTGYSYEQYF
>TRBJ2-4|TRBD2|TRBV3-1/TRBV3-2|-|18
TGTGCCAGCAGCCAAGATCTTCTAGCGGGAGCGGCCAAAAACATTCAGTACTTC
CASSQDLLAGAAKNIQYF
>TRBJ2-7|-|TRBV11-2|few|12
TGTGCCAGCAGCTTAGAATACTACGAGCAGTACTTC
CASSLEYYEQYF
>TRBJ1-1|-|TRBV30|-|12
TGTGCCTGGAGTGTTCCTCAGGGCCCTGCTTTCTTT
CAWSVPQGPAFF
>TRBJ2-1|-|TRBV7-2|-|16
TGTGCCAGCAGCTTAGTTGCCAGGGGGGTCCACAATGAGCAGTTCTTC
CASSLVARGVHNEQFF
>TRBJ1-5|-|TRBV18|few|15
TGTGCCAGCTCACCCCAGTCGGGGGGAGGTCAGCCCCAGCATTTT
CASSPQSGGGQPQHF
>TRBJ1-2|TRBD1|TRBV19|-|15
TGTGCCAGTAGCCGGACAGGGGGGAACAACTATGGCTACACCTTC
CASSRTGGNNYGYTF
>TRBJ2-1|TRBD2|TRBV10-1|-|15
TGCGCCAGCAGTGGGACTAGCGGGAGGGCCAATGAGCAGTTCTTC
CASSGTSGRANEQFF
>TRBJ2-7|TRBD2|TRBV11-2|-|13
TGTGCCAGCAGCTTCCTAGCGGGCTACGAGCAGTACTTC
CASSFLAGYEQYF
>TRBJ2-1|TRBD2|TRBV15|-|17
TGTGCCACCAGCAGAGATGGGGGTAGCGGGAGGGGTAATGAGCAGTTCTTC
CATSRDGGSGRGNEQFF
>TRBJ2-2|TRBD1|TRBV13|-|17
TGTGCCAGCAGCCGATATCCGGGACAGGGTTTTGCCGGGGAGCTGTTTTTT
CASSRYPGQGFAGELFF
>TRBJ2-3|TRBD2|TRBV11-3|-|17
TGTGCCAGCAGCTCGGGTACCGGGACTAGCGGGAGACATACGCAGTATTTT
CASSSGTGTSGRHTQYF
>TRBJ2-5|-|TRBV7-9|-|16
TGTGCCAGCACTCGCACCCGCGGGGTGGGGTCAGAGACCCAGTACTTC
CASTRTRGVGSETQYF
>TRBJ1-3|-|TRBV4-1|-|17
TGCGCCAGCAGCCTGCGAGCATTCAAACAGCCAGGCGACACCATATATTTT
CASSLRAFKQPGDTIYF
>TRBJ1-1|-|TRBV28|-|15
TGTGCCAGTTCGATAATGGGCCCCTTGAACACTGAAGCTTTCTTT
CASSIMGPLNTEAFF
>TRBJ2-7|-|TRBV28|-|15
TGTGCCAGCAGTTTACACCCGGGACACCTCTACGAGCAGTACTTC
CASSLHPGHLYEQYF
>TRBJ1-2|-|TRBV10-3|-|15
TGTGCCATCAGTGGAGGGGGAGGGGGTAACTATGGCTACACCTTC
CAISGGGGGNYGYTF
>TRBJ2-2|TRBD2|TRBV27|-|14
TGTGCCAGCAGTTCAGGACTAGGGGCCGGGGAGCTGTTTTTT
CASSSGLGAGELFF
>TRBJ1-3|-|TRBV28|-|17
TGTGCCAGCAGTTCAGCCTCTACAGGGAGAAGGAGAAACACCATATATTTT
CASSSASTGRRRNTIYF
>TRBJ1-5|TRBD1|TRBV11-2|-|15
TGTGCCAGCAGCTTCGGGACAGGGTCTAATCAGCCCCAGCATTTT
CASSFGTGSNQPQHF
>TRBJ1-1|-|TRBV27|-|14
TGTGCCAGCAGTTTAGGGGGCCGGGTCACTGAAGCTTTCTTT
CASSLGGRVTEAFF